This T cell receptor (beta chain) was identified in a study of blood T cells in healthy people across ages. For the study at large: In model experiments, template switching was able to capture about one barcoded beta molecule for every two T cells that were present.

The second PCR ran about 6 to 12 cycles with a sample-barcoded 5' primer and J-beta primers. Each CDR3 protein is one row after TCRdb ran MiXCR on the 5' RACE reads. Of 700,000 to 800,000 distinct CDR3 sequences listed, around 40% are singletons. Study-wide findings and caveats: The study found TCR beta diversity correlated strongly with naive T cell percentage. Older individuals had lower TCR beta diversity per million T cells (the decline was roughly linear).

Concerning this clonotype itself: Antigen unknown.

The TCR comes from a woman aged 60-75 years in good health. The sample consisted of blood.

As DNA, the CDR3 is TGTGCCAGCAGATCGACTGGGGGCACCGGGGAGCTGTTTTTT. Translated, it gives CASRSTGGTGELFF. V gene TRBV6-2 or TRBV6-3 combines with J gene TRBJ2-2; either TRBD1 or TRBD2 may supply D (5 bases each). Germline CDR1 and CDR2: MNHEY and SVGEGT. This CDR3 comprises 14 residues. Trimming removed 6 bases from V and 4 bases from J, with 12 bases in between.